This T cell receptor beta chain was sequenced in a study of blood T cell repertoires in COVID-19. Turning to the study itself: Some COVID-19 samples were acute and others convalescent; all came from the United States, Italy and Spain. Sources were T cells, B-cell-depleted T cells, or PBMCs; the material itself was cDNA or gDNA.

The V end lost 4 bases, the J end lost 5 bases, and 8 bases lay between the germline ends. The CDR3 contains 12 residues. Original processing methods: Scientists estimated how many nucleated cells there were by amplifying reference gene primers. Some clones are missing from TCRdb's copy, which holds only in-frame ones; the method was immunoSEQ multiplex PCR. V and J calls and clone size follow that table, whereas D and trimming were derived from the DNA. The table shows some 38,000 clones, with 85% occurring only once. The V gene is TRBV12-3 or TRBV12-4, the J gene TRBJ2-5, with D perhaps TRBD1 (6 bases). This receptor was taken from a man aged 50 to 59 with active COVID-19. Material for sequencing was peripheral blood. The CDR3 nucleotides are TGTGCCAGCAGTTCAGGGGCTGAGACCCAGTACTTC. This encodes CASSSGAETQYF.